This T cell receptor (beta chain) was sequenced during a study of Ad26.COV2.S vaccination and SARS-CoV-2 variants. Points from the study as a whole: Non-spike TCR breadth did not differ much between vaccine and placebo recipients.

On this clone: Its matching antigen is unknown.

Measured with immunoSEQ multiplex PCR; TCRdb has only the in-frame clones, and not every one. The table has more than 150,000 clones, roughly nine tenths seen once. Specimen: peripheral blood, collected after recovery from COVID-19. This clonotype originated in a human donor who had recovered from COVID-19.

The CDR3 loop is CASSATAGSYNEQFF. The CDR3, as DNA: TGTGCCAGCAGCGCGACAGCTGGCTCCTACAATGAGCAGTTCTTC. This sequence joins TRBV7-6 and TRBJ2-1, with TRBD1 as a possible D gene (5 bases). Germline CDR1 SGHVS, CDR2 FNYEAQ. CDR3 length equals 15 residues. V dropped 5 bases and J dropped 0 bases, with 11 bases sitting between them. Supplemented by reference TRBV7-6 and TRBJ2-1, the full variable domain reads GAGVSQSPRYKVTKRGQDVALRCDPISGHVSLYWYRQALGQGPEFLTYFNYEAQQDKSGLPNDRFSAERPEGSISTLTIQRTEQRDSAMYRCASSATAGSYNEQFFGPGTRLTVL.